The rows below give T cell receptor beta chains drawn from one sample of a study of T cell changes during pregnancy in multiple sclerosis. The assay was immunoSEQ multiplex PCR, and TCRdb's table has in-frame clones only and misses some. Among roughly 38,000 clones listed, around 90% were seen once. The source material was CD4+ T cells from peripheral blood mononuclear cells, sampled after pregnancy. These receptors originate from a female donor in good health, enrolled as a control in a pregnancy study. The CDR3 runs from the conserved cysteine through the conserved F or W. D genes are given only for firm matches. Not all rows give a size; the values are once, few, many and, for expanded clones, a class.

>14|TRBD2|TRBV9|TRBJ2-7|-
CASSGRGGHYEQYF
TGTGCCAGCAGTGGGAGGGGTGGACACTACGAGCAGTACTTC
>12|-|TRBV9|TRBJ2-3|-
CASSEGADTQYF
TGTGCCAGCAGCGAGGGAGCAGATACGCAGTATTTT
>15|-|TRBV6-6|TRBJ2-1|-
CASSYSVSSYNEQFF
TGTGCCAGCAGTTACAGCGTAAGCTCCTACAATGAGCAGTTCTTC
>14|-|TRBV18|TRBJ1-6|-
CASSRSRGDSPLHF
TGTGCCAGCTCACGTAGCAGGGGAGATTCACCCCTCCACTTT
>13|-|TRBV19|TRBJ2-3|once
CASKERERSTQYF
TGTGCCAGTAAAGAACGGGAGAGAAGTACGCAGTATTTT
>15|TRBD1|TRBV28|TRBJ2-7|-
CASSSGGLGPYEQYF
TGTGCCAGCAGTTCAGGGGGCTTGGGACCTTACGAGCAGTACTTC
>12|-|TRBV2|TRBJ2-5|-
CASSYSQETQYF
TGTGCCAGCAGTTACAGCCAAGAGACCCAGTACTTC
>15|-|TRBV28|TRBJ1-5|-
CASSFLGGSNQPQHF
TGTGCCAGCAGTTTCCTCGGGGGTTCCAATCAGCCCCAGCATTTT
>15|-|TRBV4-1|TRBJ2-5|once
CASSQEASHRETQYF
TGCGCCAGCAGCCAAGAAGCTAGTCACCGGGAGACCCAGTACTTC
>16|-|TRBV5-4|TRBJ2-7|-
CASSLGVGQGRYEQYF
TGTGCCAGCAGCTTGGGGGTGGGGCAGGGGAGATACGAGCAGTACTTC
>17|TRBD2|TRBV7-9|TRBJ2-2|-
CASSTGLAGGITGELFF
TGTGCCAGCAGCACAGGACTAGCGGGGGGGATCACCGGGGAGCTGTTTTTT
>15|-|TRBV5-1|TRBJ2-7|-
CASSSGPLGGYEQYF
TGCGCCAGCAGCTCCGGGCCTCTGGGGGGTTACGAGCAGTACTTC
>16|-|TRBV18|TRBJ1-4|-
CASSPARWGDNEKLFF
TGTGCCAGCTCACCGGCCAGGTGGGGGGATAATGAAAAACTGTTTTTT
>14|-|TRBV2|TRBJ2-5|-
CASSRQGREETQYF
TGTGCCAGCAGTAGACAGGGGAGGGAAGAGACCCAGTACTTC
>15|TRBD1|TRBV6-1|TRBJ2-5|medium-sized
CASSGFRGLRETQYF
TGTGCCAGCAGTGGATTCAGGGGGTTGAGGGAGACCCAGTACTTC
>15|-|TRBV5-1|TRBJ1-5|-
CASSLEWGPNQPQHF
TGCGCCAGCAGCTTGGAGTGGGGGCCCAATCAGCCCCAGCATTTT
>13|-|TRBV4-1|TRBJ1-3|-
CASSQDPGNTIYF
TGCGCCAGCAGCCAAGATCCGGGAAACACCATATATTTT
>15|-|TRBV7-9|TRBJ2-1|-
CASSLGGTGYNEQFF
TGTGCCAGCAGCTTAGGGGGTACAGGTTACAATGAGCAGTTCTTC
>17|TRBD1|TRBV18|TRBJ2-2|-
CASSPGIRQGNTGELFF
TGTGCCAGCTCACCAGGTATAAGACAGGGGAACACCGGGGAGCTGTTTTTT
>14|-|TRBV7-3|TRBJ2-2|-
CASSWGVSPGELFF
TGTGCCAGCAGCTGGGGGGTGAGCCCCGGGGAGCTGTTTTTT
>15|-|TRBV5-5|TRBJ1-6|-
CASSLGDRENSPLHF
TGTGCCAGCAGCTTGGGTGACAGAGAAAATTCACCCCTCCACTTT
>14|TRBD1|TRBV27|TRBJ1-1|-
CASSLDRVNTEAFF
TGTGCCAGCAGTTTAGACAGGGTGAACACTGAAGCTTTCTTT
>14|TRBD1|TRBV5-1|TRBJ1-2|once
CASSPPGQGIGYTF
TGCGCCAGCAGCCCACCCGGACAGGGCATCGGCTACACCTTC
>17|TRBD1|TRBV10-1|TRBJ2-3|-
CASSGGQGHQIEDTQYF
TGCGCCAGCAGTGGGGGACAGGGGCACCAAATCGAAGATACGCAGTATTTT
>15|TRBD1|TRBV19|TRBJ1-2|-
CASTRTGASNYGYTF
TGTGCCAGTACGAGGACAGGGGCATCTAACTATGGCTACACCTTC
>12|-|TRBV5-1|TRBJ1-1|-
CASSVGVTEAFF
TGCGCCAGCAGCGTAGGGGTTACTGAAGCTTTCTTT
>15|TRBD1|TRBV7-2|TRBJ1-2|-
CASSFGDRDSRGYTF
TGTGCCAGCAGCTTCGGGGACAGGGATTCTCGTGGCTACACCTTC
>15|-|TRBV4-2|TRBJ1-6|-
CASSQVLQEYSPLHF
TGTGCCAGCAGCCAAGTCCTACAGGAATATTCACCCCTCCACTTT
>15|TRBD1|TRBV4-1|TRBJ2-1|-
CASSQPGGAYNEQFF
TGCGCCAGCAGCCAGCCAGGGGGCGCCTACAATGAGCAGTTCTTC
>14|TRBD1|TRBV28|TRBJ1-1|-
CASIGGGENTEAFF
TGTGCCAGCATAGGAGGGGGCGAGAACACTGAAGCTTTCTTT
>14|-|TRBV28|TRBJ1-3|-
CASSRGHSGNTIYF
TGTGCCAGCAGTCGGGGACACTCTGGAAACACCATATATTTT
>15|-|TRBV5-1|TRBJ2-6|-
CASSSSYSGANVLTF
TGCGCCAGCAGCTCTTCCTATTCTGGGGCCAACGTCCTGACTTTC
>14|-|TRBV5-1|TRBJ1-1|few
CASRWDWGNTEAFF
TGCGCCAGCAGGTGGGACTGGGGGAACACTGAAGCTTTCTTT
>14|TRBD1|TRBV19|TRBJ1-1|-
CASSADRVATEAFF
TGTGCCAGTAGTGCGGACAGGGTCGCGACTGAAGCTTTCTTT
>15|-|TRBV5-1|TRBJ2-7|-
CASSSGDSDIYEQYF
TGCGCCAGCAGCTCGGGGGACAGCGACATCTACGAGCAGTACTTC
>17|-|TRBV5-1|TRBJ2-7|-
CASSLSVASPITYEQYF
TGCGCCAGCAGCTTGAGTGTCGCTAGCCCTATCACCTACGAGCAGTACTTC
>15|TRBD2|TRBV7-9|TRBJ2-3|-
CASSLLSGIADTQYF
TGTGCCAGCAGCTTACTTAGCGGGATTGCAGATACGCAGTATTTT
>15|-|TRBV6-5|TRBJ1-4|-
CASSPDGATNEKLFF
TGTGCCAGCAGTCCCGACGGAGCAACTAATGAAAAACTGTTTTTT
>17|-|TRBV15|TRBJ2-7|-
CATSRDPSARISYEQYF
TGTGCCACCAGCAGAGATCCCTCAGCGCGGATCTCCTACGAGCAGTACTTC
>17|TRBD2|TRBV15|TRBJ2-3|-
CATSRRLLAGGRDTQYF
TGTGCCACCAGCAGACGCTTGCTAGCGGGGGGCCGGGATACGCAGTATTTT
>13|-|TRBV6-1|TRBJ1-5|-
CASSETGNQPQHF
TGTGCCAGCAGTGAAACAGGGAATCAGCCCCAGCATTTT
>15|TRBD1|TRBV4-2|TRBJ1-2|-
CASSQEGQRRYGYTF
TGTGCCAGCAGCCAAGAGGGACAGCGGCGCTATGGCTACACCTTC
>14|TRBD1|TRBV28|TRBJ1-2|-
CASSSTGELYGYTF
TGTGCCAGCAGTTCCACAGGGGAGCTATATGGCTACACCTTC
>16|-|TRBV18|TRBJ1-1|-
CASSQGRVGGDTEAFF
TGTGCCAGCTCGCAAGGCCGCGTGGGGGGGGACACTGAAGCTTTCTTT
>15|TRBD1|TRBV27|TRBJ2-5|-
CASRSGGSTPETQYF
TGTGCCAGCAGATCAGGGGGATCGACGCCAGAGACCCAGTACTTC
>15|TRBD2|TRBV18|TRBJ2-1|-
CASSYPSGRWHEQFF
TGTGCCAGCTCATACCCGAGCGGGAGGTGGCATGAGCAGTTCTTC
>14|-|TRBV5-1|TRBJ1-2|-
CASRIGQKNYGYTF
TGCGCCAGCAGAATCGGACAGAAAAACTATGGCTACACCTTC
>13|TRBD1|TRBV7-9|TRBJ1-4|once
CASSPTPGGIQFF
TGTGCCAGCAGCCCCACCCCAGGGGGAATTCAGTTTTTT
>17|-|TRBV4-1|TRBJ2-2|-
CASSRTISGPNTGELFF
TGCGCCAGCAGCCGCACCATTAGCGGACCGAACACCGGGGAGCTGTTTTTT
>16|-|TRBV18|TRBJ1-6|-
CASSREMSSYNSPLHF
TGTGCCAGCTCTCGGGAGATGAGCTCCTATAATTCACCCCTCCACTTT
>17|-|TRBV28|TRBJ1-5|-
CASSFWGGRSRNQPQHF
TGTGCCAGCAGCTTCTGGGGAGGGAGGTCTCGCAATCAGCCCCAGCATTTT
>13|TRBD1|TRBV29-1|TRBJ1-1|-
CSVAGTGYTEAFF
TGCAGCGTAGCCGGGACAGGGTACACTGAAGCTTTCTTT